Each of the 21 T cell receptor beta chains below was sequenced from the same sample in a study of kidney transplant recipient with SARS-CoV-2 infection (dated by TCRdb to about 2021). This specimen's time point label, interpreted: pre-pandemic baseline sample and day 111 after first positive SARS-CoV-2 test. TCRdb records Illumina MiSeq as the sequencer. The public reads were reprocessed in TCRdb via fastp at Q25 and MiXCR, keeping in-frame beta chains. Every CDR3 protein is listed once, alongside the most common genes and DNA of its rows. The sample profile shows about 250,000 distinct CDR3 sequences; less than 35% of them were found once. Together, the top ten hold 6% to 8.5% of the sample. This sample comprised a blood sample, obtained at baseline and on day 111 from a kidney transplant recipient. These receptor sequences come from a male patient in his 30s who had COVID-19 and was a kidney transplant recipient. Some T cells seen after a transplant may have their origin in the graft donor.

Of note for this clonotype: This could be a read error, since a much larger clone is one nucleotide away. V gene TRBV19 combines with J gene TRBJ2-7; TRBD2 aligns across 13 bases. The CDR3 has 17 residues. CDR1 and CDR2 (germline): LNHDA, SQIVND (reference sequence). The CDR3 DNA reads as TGTGCCAGTAGCGATGGACTAGCGGGAGCGTCGGGGAACGAGCAGTGCTTC. Residues: CASSDGLAGASGNEQCF. The whole variable domain, remainder taken from reference TRBV19 and TRBJ2-7, is DGGITQSPKYLFRKEGQNVTLSCEQNLNHDAMYWYRQDPGQGLRLIYYSQIVNDFQKGDIAEGYSVSREKKESFPLTVTSAQKNPTAFYLCASSDGLAGASGNEQCFGPGTRLTVT.

This clonotype was seen repeatedly, ten times or more. The gene calls are TRBV7-2 and TRBJ1-2, with D uncertain. Trimming cost V 5 bases and J 4 bases, with 23 bases left between them. Germline-derived CDR1 and CDR2 are SGHTA and FQGNSA. CDR3 length: 17 amino acids. CDR3 sequence (DNA): TGTGCCAGCAGCCGTTGCTCCAGAGACGGAAAGACCTATGGCTACACCTTC. Translated: CASSRCSRDGKTYGYTF.

The chain employs TRBV7-9 and TRBJ2-1, with D maybe TRBD2 (5 bases). Per the germline V gene, CDR1 is SEHNR and CDR2 is FQNEAQ (reference sequence). The V end was cut by 1 base, the J end by 7 bases, with 14 bases between. The CDR3 is made up of 15 amino acids. CDR3 region: CASSLGGLIGNEQFF. CDR3 DNA: TGTGCCAGCAGCTTAGGAGGGCTCATTGGTAATGAGCAGTTCTTC.

This clonotype was detected ten times or more. A junction end diverges from the germline sequence, so it may reflect a read error. The V call is TRBV29-1, the J call TRBJ2-7; 7 nucleotides align to TRBD1. This CDR3 comprises 15 residues. The germline gives CDR1 SQVTM, CDR2 ANQGSEA. The DNA of the CDR3 is TGCAGCGTGGAAGCAGAGGGGGCGAGCTCCTACGAGCAGTACTTC. Translated: CSVEAEGASSYEQYF.

This clonotype came up many times. The rearrangement uses TRBV3-1 and TRBJ1-2, with unresolved D. V was pared by 5 bases and J by 4 bases, with 23 bases between. This CDR3 comprises 17 residues. Per germline, CDR1 LGHDT and CDR2 YNNKEL (reference sequence). CDR3 coding DNA: TGTGCCAGCAGCGTTGATGGCACCCTTCGAAAGACCTATGGCTACACCTTC. It specifies CASSVDGTLRKTYGYTF.

On this clonotype itself: This may be a read error, as it is one base from a much larger clone. The chain has TRBV18 and TRBJ2-7, with 8 bases fitting TRBD1. This CDR3 is 14 amino acids long. The germline CDR1 and CDR2 sequences are KGHSH and LQKENI. CDR3 in DNA: TGTGCCTGCTCACCGTCGGACAGGGTTTCCGAGCAGTACTTC. It codes for CACSPSDRVSEQYF.

This clonotype was seen at least ten times. The V and J genes are TRBV29-1 and TRBJ1-5; 11 bases align to TRBD1. With 4 bases clipped from V and 4 bases from J, the junction kept 3 bases outside the gene matches. The CDR3 is 14 residues long. The V gene's germline CDR1 is SQVTM and CDR2 ANQGSEA. The CDR3 DNA reads as TGCAGCGTTGTAGGGACAGGGGGGAATCAGCCCCAGCATTTT. Translation: CSVVGTGGNQPQHF.

In regard to this clonotype: A much bigger clone sits one base away, suggesting this may be a read error. V and J are TRBV28 and TRBJ2-3, with 11 nucleotides matching TRBD2. The V gene's germline CDR1 is MDHEN and CDR2 SYDVKM. There are 16 residues in the CDR3. CDR3 amino acids: CANSLALAGVRDTQYF. CDR3 in DNA: TGTGCCAACAGTTTGGCACTAGCGGGAGTTAGAGATACGCAGTATTTT.

This clonotype has at least ten counts. The rearrangement joins TRBV30 to TRBJ1-6; the D is unclear. CDR1 and CDR2 from the germline V gene are GTSNPN and SVGIG (reference sequence). The CDR3 runs to 14 residues. The V gene lost 1 base and the J gene lost 7 bases, with 11 bases spanning the gap. The CDR3 sequence is CAWSDIRINSPLHF. CDR3 coding DNA: TGTGCCTGGAGTGATATCCGAATAAATTCACCCCTCCACTTT. Variable domain in full (rest from reference TRBV30 and TRBJ1-6): SQTIHQWPATLVQPVGSPLSLECTVEGTSNPNLYWYRQAAGRGLQLLFYSVGIGQISSEVPQNLSASRPQDRQFILSSKKLLLSDSGFYLCAWSDIRINSPLHFGNGTRLTVT.

This clonotype was seen only once. This may be a read error, as it is one base from a much larger clone. This chain uses TRBV6-5 with TRBJ1-2; D not certain. Between the trimmed V and J ends, which lost 6 bases and 6 bases, there was a span of 17 bases. The CDR3 length is 14 residues. Germline CDR1 reads MNHEY; CDR2 reads SVGAGI. Here the CDR3 reads CASRAEERIHGYTF. In DNA form, the CDR3 reads TGTGCCAGCAGAGCAGAGGAGCGAATCCATGGCTACACCTTC.

This clonotype was counted at least ten times. V usage is TRBV6-8 and J usage is TRBJ2-2, with TRBD2 matching 9 bases. V was pared by 8 bases and J by 4 bases, with 5 bases of the junction left unmatched. Germline V lookup: CDR1 MNHGY, CDR2 SAAAGT. CDR3 length equals 14 residues. This CDR3 reads CASGGGAGTGELFF. DNA of the CDR3: TGTGCCAGCGGCGGGGGGGCGGGCACCGGGGAGCTGTTTTTT.

As to this clonotype: One base away lies a much larger clone, so this may be a sequencing read error. The rearrangement links TRBV6-5 to TRBJ2-4; the D is unclear. The tail of the sequence fits TRBJ2-7 better, so the J call may be wrong. CDR3 length: 16 amino acids. The germline gives CDR1 MNHEY, CDR2 SVGAGI. CDR3 sequence: CASSPNKGIRAYEQYF. The CDR3 DNA reads TGTGCCAGCAGTCCAAACAAGGGCATAAGGGCCTACGAGCAGTACTTC.

This clonotype was counted ten times or more. The DNA of the CDR3 is TGTGCCAGCAGCTTAGAAGACAGGGGGACTGAAGCTTTCTTT. Amino acid sequence: CASSLEDRGTEAFF. This chain connects TRBV7-6 to TRBJ1-1, with 9 bases that match TRBD1. With 1 base clipped from V and 5 bases from J, the junction kept 2 bases outside the gene matches. Germline-derived CDR1 and CDR2 are SGHVS and FNYEAQ. CDR3 length equals 14 residues.

This clonotype came up many times. V usage is TRBV2 and J usage is TRBJ2-7; 8 nucleotides agree with TRBD1. The V gene's germline CDR1 is SNHLY and CDR2 FYNNEI. The CDR3 sequence is 14 residues long. J gave up 3 bases and V 5 bases, and 6 bases lay outside the gene matches. The CDR3 here is CASSSDGQGYEQYF. In DNA form, the CDR3 reads TGTGCCAGCAGTTCAGATGGACAGGGCTACGAGCAGTACTTC.

This clonotype was seen more than once but under ten times. This may be a read error, as it is one base from a much larger clone. The J gene is TRBJ1-1, the V gene TRBV6-5; TRBD1 matches 10 bases. CDR1 is MNHEY and CDR2 is SVGAGI in the germline V gene. The CDR3 covers 12 residues. CDR3 loop: CAGRGTGAEAFF. The CDR3 nucleotides read TGTGCCGGCAGGGGGACAGGGGCTGAAGCTTTCTTT.

This clonotype occurred many times. The V call is TRBV11-1, the J call TRBJ1-2, with unresolved D. The CDR3 is 17 residues long. Between the trimmed V and J ends, which lost 5 bases and 4 bases, there was a span of 23 bases. Germline CDR1 is SGHAT and CDR2 is FQDESV (reference sequence). The CDR3 protein is CASSQGFKAGKTYGYTF. The CDR3 region has the DNA TGTGCCAGCAGCCAAGGGTTTAAGGCTGGAAAGACCTATGGCTACACCTTC.

There are many counts of this clonotype. The V and J genes are TRBV7-9 and TRBJ1-2, with D unclear. Germline V lookup: CDR1 SEHNR, CDR2 FQNEAQ (reference sequence). The V end was cut by 5 bases, the J end by 4 bases, with 23 bases between. The CDR3 contains 17 residues. The CDR3 bases are TGTGCCAGCAGCAGAATTTTATACCATGGAAAGACCTATGGCTACACCTTC. Amino acids: CASSRILYHGKTYGYTF.

This clonotype was observed many times. J is TRBJ1-1 and V is TRBV7-6; D is unclear. Trimming cost V 1 base and J 3 bases, with 9 bases left between them. The germline V gene encodes CDR1 SGHVS and CDR2 FNYEAQ. This CDR3 is 14 amino acids long. The CDR3: CASSLEDADTEAFF. DNA for the CDR3: TGTGCCAGCAGCTTAGAGGATGCAGACACTGAAGCTTTCTTT.

This clonotype was counted at least ten times. The CDR3 DNA reads as TGTGCCAGCAGTGCCGTCGGCTCACACGGAAAGACCTATGGCTACACCTTC. Translating it yields CASSAVGSHGKTYGYTF. V and J are TRBV6-4 and TRBJ1-2; D gene unclear. The CDR3 extends over 17 amino acids. Between the trimmed V and J ends, which lost 4 bases and 4 bases, there was a span of 22 bases. Germline V gene data show CDR1 as MRHNA and CDR2 as SNTAGT.

This clonotype was picked up many times. V is TRBV7-4 and J is TRBJ1-2; a possible D gene is TRBD1 (6 bases). CDR3 length: 17 amino acids. The V end was cut by 5 bases, the J end by 4 bases, with 23 bases between. CDR1 and CDR2 from the germline V gene are SGHVT and SQSDAQ. The CDR3 DNA sequence: TGTGCCAGCAGCGACAGGATTTCAGCTCGAAAGACCTATGGCTACACCTTC. It translates to CASSDRISARKTYGYTF. The full variable domain, rest sourced from reference TRBV7-4 and TRBJ1-2, is GAGVSQSPRYKVAKRGRDVALRCDSISGHVTLYWYRQTLGQGSEVLTYSQSDAQRDKSGRPSGRFSAERPERSVSTLKIQRTEQGDSAVYLCASSDRISARKTYGYTFGSGTRLTVV.

Concerning this clonotype itself: A single base separates this from a much larger clone, so it may be a read error. The gene calls are TRBV8-2 and TRBJ1-2. TRBV8-2 is recorded as a pseudogene. The CDR3 runs 16 residues. As DNA, the CDR3 is TGTGGCAGTGGATACACTGATAGCCGAAAGACCTATGGCTACACCTTC. Amino acid sequence: CGSGYTDSRKTYGYTF.